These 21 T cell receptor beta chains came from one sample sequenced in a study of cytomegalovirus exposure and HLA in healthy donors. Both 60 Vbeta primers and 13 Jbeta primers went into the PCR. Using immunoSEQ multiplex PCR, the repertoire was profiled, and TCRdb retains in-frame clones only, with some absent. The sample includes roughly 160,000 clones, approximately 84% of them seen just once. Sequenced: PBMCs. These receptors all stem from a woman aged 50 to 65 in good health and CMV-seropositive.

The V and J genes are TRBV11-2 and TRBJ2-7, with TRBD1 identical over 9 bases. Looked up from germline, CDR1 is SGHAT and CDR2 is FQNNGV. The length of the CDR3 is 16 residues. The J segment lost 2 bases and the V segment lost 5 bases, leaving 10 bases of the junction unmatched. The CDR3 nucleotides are TGTGCCAGCAGCCCTCTGGGGGGACAGGGTGCCTACGAGCAGTACTTC. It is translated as CASSPLGGQGAYEQYF.

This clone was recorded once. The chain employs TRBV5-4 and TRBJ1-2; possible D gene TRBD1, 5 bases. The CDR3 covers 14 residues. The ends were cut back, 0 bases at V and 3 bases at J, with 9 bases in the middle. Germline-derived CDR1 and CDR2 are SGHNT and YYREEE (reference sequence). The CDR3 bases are TGTGCCAGCAGCTTGGACGGCAGGGACTATGGCTACACCTTC. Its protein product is CASSLDGRDYGYTF.

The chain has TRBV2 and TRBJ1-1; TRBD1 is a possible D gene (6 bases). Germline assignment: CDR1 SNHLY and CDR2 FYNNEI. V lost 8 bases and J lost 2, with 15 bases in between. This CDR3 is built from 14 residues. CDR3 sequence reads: CASSRQAPNTEAFF. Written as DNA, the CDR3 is TGTGCCAGCTCGAGACAGGCGCCCAACACTGAAGCTTTCTTT. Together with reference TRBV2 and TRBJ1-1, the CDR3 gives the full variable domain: EPEVTQTPSHQVTQMGQEVILRCVPISNHLYFYWYRQILGQKVEFLVSFYNNEISEKSEIFDDQFSVERPDGSNFTLKIRSTKLEDSAMYFCASSRQAPNTEAFFGQGTRLTVV.

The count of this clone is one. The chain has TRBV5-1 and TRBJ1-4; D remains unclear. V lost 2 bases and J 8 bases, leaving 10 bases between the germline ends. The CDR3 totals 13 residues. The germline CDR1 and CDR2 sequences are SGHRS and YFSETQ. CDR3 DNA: TGCGCCAGCAGCTTTACGGGGTTCGAAAAACTGTTTTTT. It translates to CASSFTGFEKLFF.

CDR3 residues: CASSLRQAPVAQHF. The CDR3, as DNA: TGTGCCAGCAGCTTAAGACAGGCACCCGTGGCCCAGCATTTT. The chain joins TRBV7-2 to TRBJ1-5, with D possibly matching TRBD1 (6 bases). The germline V gene has CDR1 SGHTA and CDR2 FQGNSA. V lost 2 bases to trimming and J lost 11 bases, with 16 bases between them. This CDR3 is 14 amino acids long.

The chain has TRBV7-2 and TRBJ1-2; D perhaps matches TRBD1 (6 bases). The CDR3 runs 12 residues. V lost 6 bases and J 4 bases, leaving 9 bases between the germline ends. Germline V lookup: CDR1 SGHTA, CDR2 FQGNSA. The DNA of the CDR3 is TGTGCCAGCAGAGCGGACAGCTATGGCTACACCTTC. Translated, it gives CASRADSYGYTF.

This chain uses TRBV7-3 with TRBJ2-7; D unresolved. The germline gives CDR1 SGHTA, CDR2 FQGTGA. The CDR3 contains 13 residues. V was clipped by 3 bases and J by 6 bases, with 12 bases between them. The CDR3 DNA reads TGTGCCAGCAGCTTTACCGTAGAGAGCGAGCAGTACTTC. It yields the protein CASSFTVESEQYF.

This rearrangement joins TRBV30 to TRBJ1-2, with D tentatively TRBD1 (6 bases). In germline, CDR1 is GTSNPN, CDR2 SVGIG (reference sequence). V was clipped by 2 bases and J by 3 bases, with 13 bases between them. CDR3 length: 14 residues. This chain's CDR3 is CAWSPPDRYYGYTF. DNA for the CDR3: TGTGCCTGGAGTCCGCCAGACAGGTACTATGGCTACACCTTC.

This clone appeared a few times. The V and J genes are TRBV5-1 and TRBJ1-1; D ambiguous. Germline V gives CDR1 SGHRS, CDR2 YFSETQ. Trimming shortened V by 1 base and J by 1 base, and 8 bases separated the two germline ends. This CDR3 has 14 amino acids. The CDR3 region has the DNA TGCGCCAGCAGCTTGAGTGCAGAGAACACTGAAGCTTTCTTT. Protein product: CASSLSAENTEAFF.

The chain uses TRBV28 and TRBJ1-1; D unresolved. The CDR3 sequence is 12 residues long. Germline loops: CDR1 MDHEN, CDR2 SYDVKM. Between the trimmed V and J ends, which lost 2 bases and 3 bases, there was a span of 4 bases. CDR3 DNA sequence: TGTGCCAGCAGTTTAGTAGACACTGAAGCTTTCTTT. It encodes CASSLVDTEAFF.

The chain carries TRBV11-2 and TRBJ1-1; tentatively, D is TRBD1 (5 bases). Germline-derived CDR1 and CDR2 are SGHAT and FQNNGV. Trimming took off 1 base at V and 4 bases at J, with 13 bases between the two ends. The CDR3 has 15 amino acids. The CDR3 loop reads CASSLGPGSGTEAFF. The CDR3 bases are TGTGCCAGCAGCTTAGGCCCAGGGTCGGGCACTGAAGCTTTCTTT.

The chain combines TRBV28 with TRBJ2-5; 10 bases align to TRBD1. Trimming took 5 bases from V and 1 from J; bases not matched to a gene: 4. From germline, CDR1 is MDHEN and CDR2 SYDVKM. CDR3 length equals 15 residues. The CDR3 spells CASSVDRGFQETQYF. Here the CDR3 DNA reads TGTGCCAGCAGTGTGGACAGGGGGTTCCAAGAGACCCAGTACTTC.

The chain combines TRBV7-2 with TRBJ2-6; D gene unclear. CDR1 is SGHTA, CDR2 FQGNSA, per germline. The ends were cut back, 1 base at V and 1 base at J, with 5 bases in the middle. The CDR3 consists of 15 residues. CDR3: CASSLVSSGANVLTF. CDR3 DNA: TGTGCCAGCAGCTTAGTATCTTCTGGGGCCAACGTCCTGACTTTC. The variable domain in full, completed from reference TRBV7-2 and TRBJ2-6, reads GAGVSQSPSNKVTEKGKDVELRCDPISGHTALYWYRQSLGQGLEFLIYFQGNSAPDKSGLPSDRFSAERTGGSVSTLTIQRTQQEDSAVYLCASSLVSSGANVLTFGAGSRLTVL.

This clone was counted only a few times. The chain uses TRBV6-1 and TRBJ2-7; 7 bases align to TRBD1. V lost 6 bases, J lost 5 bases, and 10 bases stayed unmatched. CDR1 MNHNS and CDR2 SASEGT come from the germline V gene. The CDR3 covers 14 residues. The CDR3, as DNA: TGTGCCAGCAGGGAATTCGACAGGGACCACGAGCAGTACTTC. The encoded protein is CASREFDRDHEQYF.

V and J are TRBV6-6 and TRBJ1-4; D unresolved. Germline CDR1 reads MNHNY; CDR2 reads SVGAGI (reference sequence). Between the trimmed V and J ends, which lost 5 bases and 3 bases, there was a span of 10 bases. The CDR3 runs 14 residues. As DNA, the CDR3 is TGTGCCAGCAGTGACAACCGAGCTAATGAAAAACTGTTTTTT. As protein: CASSDNRANEKLFF.

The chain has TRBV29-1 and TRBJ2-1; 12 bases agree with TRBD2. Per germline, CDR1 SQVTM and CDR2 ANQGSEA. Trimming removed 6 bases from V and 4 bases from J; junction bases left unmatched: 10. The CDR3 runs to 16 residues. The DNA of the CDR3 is TGCAGCGTCCTTTCTAGCGGGGGGGCGGAATACAATGAGCAGTTCTTC. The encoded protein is CSVLSSGGAEYNEQFF.

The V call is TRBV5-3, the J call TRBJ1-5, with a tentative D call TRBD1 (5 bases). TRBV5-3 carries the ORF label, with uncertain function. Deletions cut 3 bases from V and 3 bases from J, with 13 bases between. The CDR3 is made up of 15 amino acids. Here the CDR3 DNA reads TGTGCCAGAAGCTCCCCGACAGCGCACAATCAGCCCCAGCATTTT. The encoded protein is CARSSPTAHNQPQHF.

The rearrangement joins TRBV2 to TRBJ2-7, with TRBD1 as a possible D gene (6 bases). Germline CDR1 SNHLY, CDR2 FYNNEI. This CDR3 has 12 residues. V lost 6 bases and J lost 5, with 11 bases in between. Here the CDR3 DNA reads TGTGCCAGCAGGAGAGGACAGAACGAGCAGTACTTC. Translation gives CASRRGQNEQYF.

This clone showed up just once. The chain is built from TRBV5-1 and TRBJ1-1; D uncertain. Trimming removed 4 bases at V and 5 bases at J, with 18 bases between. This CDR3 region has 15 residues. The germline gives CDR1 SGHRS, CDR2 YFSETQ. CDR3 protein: CASSPLGSEVTEAFF. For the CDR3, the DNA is TGCGCCAGCAGCCCCCTAGGCAGTGAAGTAACTGAAGCTTTCTTT.

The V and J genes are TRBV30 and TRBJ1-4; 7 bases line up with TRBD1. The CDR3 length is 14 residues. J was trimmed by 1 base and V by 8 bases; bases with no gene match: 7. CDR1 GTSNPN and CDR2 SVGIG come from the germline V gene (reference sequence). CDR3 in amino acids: CAQGGWRTNEKLFF. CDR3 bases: TGTGCCCAGGGGGGTTGGAGAACTAATGAAAAACTGTTTTTT.

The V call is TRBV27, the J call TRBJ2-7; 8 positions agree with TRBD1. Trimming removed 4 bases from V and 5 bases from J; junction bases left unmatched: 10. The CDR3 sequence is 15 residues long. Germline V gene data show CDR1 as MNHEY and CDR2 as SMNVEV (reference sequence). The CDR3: CASSSWTGRTHEQYF. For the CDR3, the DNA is TGTGCCAGCAGTTCCTGGACAGGGAGAACTCACGAGCAGTACTTC.